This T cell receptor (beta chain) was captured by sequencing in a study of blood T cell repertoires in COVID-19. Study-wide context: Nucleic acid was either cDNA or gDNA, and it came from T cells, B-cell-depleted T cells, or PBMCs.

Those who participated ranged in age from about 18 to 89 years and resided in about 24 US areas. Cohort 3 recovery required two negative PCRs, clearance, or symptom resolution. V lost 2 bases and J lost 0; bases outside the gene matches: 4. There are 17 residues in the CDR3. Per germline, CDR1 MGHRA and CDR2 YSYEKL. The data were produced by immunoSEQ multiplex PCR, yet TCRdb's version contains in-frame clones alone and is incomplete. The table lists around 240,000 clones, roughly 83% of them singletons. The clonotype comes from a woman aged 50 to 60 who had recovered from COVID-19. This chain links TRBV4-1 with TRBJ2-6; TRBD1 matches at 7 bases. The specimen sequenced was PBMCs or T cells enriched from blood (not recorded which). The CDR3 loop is CASSQTRQGSGANVLTF. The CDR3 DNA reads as TGCGCCAGCAGCCAAACTAGACAGGGCTCTGGGGCCAACGTCCTGACTTTC.